The text below deals with one TCR beta chain. As yet, its antigen is unknown. The sample is drawn from a study of shared clonotypes between healthy human individuals. Study-level background: The donor pool was made up of a couple of women and a few men aged 18 to 49. General study findings and limits: Clonotypes which were not shared had lower generation probabilities than clonotypes that all four donors shared. Naive CD4 clonotype sharing across several donors was about 5%.

Generated by immunoSEQ multiplex PCR, the TCRdb table keeps only in-frame clones and is missing some. The table has about 590,000 clones, nearly 97% seen once. In the naive CD8 group, cells lacked CD45RO and were positively selected for CCR7, so terminally differentiated effector memory CD45RA+ cells were left out. Looked up from germline, CDR1 is MNHEY and CDR2 is SMNVEV (reference sequence). V was trimmed by 3 bases and J by 3 bases, leaving 11 bases between them. This CDR3 contains 14 residues. This receptor was obtained from a woman aged 25 to 39 in good health. Material: naive CD8+ T cells sorted from blood. This chain links TRBV27 with TRBJ1-2; D gene ambiguous. The CDR3 reads CASSFEPGDYGYTF. In nucleotides, the CDR3 is TGTGCCAGCAGTTTTGAGCCAGGTGACTATGGCTACACCTTC.